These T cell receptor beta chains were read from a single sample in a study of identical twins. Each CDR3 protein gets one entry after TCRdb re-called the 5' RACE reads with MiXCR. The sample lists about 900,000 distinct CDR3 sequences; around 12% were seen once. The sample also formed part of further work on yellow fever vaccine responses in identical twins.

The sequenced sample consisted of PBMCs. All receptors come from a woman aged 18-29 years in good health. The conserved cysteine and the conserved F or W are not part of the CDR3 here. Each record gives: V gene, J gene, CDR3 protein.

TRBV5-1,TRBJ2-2,ASSLEGRSTGELF
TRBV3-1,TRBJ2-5,ASSQGIGAETQY
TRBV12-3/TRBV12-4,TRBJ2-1,ASSKKYRGDSYNEQF
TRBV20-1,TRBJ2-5,SARVRGQGVGETQY
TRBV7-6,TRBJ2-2,ASSRGGKWAGELF
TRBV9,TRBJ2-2,ASSPRLLAGGTGELF
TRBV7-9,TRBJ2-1,ASSFSSGSYNEQF
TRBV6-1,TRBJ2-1,ASKEVSSYNEQF
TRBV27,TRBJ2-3,ASSPYPTDTQY
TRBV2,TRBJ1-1,ASSEALTGGAGDTEAF
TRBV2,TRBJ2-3,ASLGGTSTDTQY
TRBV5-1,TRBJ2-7,ASSLAGEKSYEQY
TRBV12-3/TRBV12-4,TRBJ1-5,ASKGESGQPQH
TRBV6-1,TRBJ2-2,ASDKRRANTGELF
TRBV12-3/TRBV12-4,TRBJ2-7,ASRKDGTYEQY
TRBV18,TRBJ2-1,ASSPPDWAYNEQF
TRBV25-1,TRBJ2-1,ASSDGLRGWEQF
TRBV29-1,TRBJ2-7,SVDSGYEQY
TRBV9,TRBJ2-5,ASSVAGGGAYQETQY
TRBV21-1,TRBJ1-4,ASSKVGSFNEKLF
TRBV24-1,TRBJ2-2,ATNPRAGGELF
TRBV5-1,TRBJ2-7,ASSLESLAYEQY
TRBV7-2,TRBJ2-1,ASSVDRGGNNEQF
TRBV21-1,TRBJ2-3,ASSKQSRSGTDTQY
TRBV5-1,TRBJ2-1,ASSLEGAGADNEQF
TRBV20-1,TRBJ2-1,SAPSESSYNEQF
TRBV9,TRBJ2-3,ASSVPSADTQY
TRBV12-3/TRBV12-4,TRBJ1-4,ASRAGTGGEKLF
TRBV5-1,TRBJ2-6,ASSRSPGQGVGSGANVLT